Shown below are 28 T cell receptor beta chains from a single sample sequenced in a study of cytomegalovirus exposure and HLA in healthy donors. Measured with immunoSEQ multiplex PCR; TCRdb has only the in-frame clones, and not every one. The sample yields 250,000 to 400,000 clones, approximately 88% seen once. The material sequenced was PBMCs. The receptors stem from a man between 25 and 39 years old in good health and CMV-seronegative.

The chain has TRBV19 and TRBJ2-7, with TRBD2 matching 14 bases. This CDR3 spans 17 amino acids. Trimming at V came to 6 bases and at J to 0 bases, leaving 7 bases not matched to a gene. Germline V gives CDR1 LNHDA, CDR2 SQIVND (reference sequence). The CDR3 is CASSRTSGGSSSYEQYF. The CDR3 coding sequence is TGTGCCAGTAGCAGGACTAGCGGGGGGTCAAGCTCCTACGAGCAGTACTTC.

This clone showed up just a few times. V is TRBV9 and J is TRBJ2-1; D remains unclear. Germline lookup yields CDR1 SGDLS and CDR2 YYNGEE. V was trimmed by 4 bases and J by 7 bases, leaving 15 bases between them. The CDR3 spans 14 residues. The CDR3 sequence is CASSPPPPQNEQFF. The CDR3 DNA reads as TGTGCCAGCAGCCCTCCTCCCCCCCAGAATGAGCAGTTCTTC.

The genes are TRBV6-5 and TRBJ2-3; 11 positions agree with TRBD2. This CDR3 contains 14 residues. V shed 7 bases and J 4 bases; nucleotides not matched to a gene: 4. CDR1 and CDR2 from the germline V gene are MNHEY and SVGAGI. DNA of the CDR3: TGTGCCAGCAAAATACTAGCGGGGGCAGATACGCAGTATTTT. Translated: CASKILAGADTQYF.

CDR3 DNA: TGTGCCAGCAGTTTAAGTCTTAGCCATGGCTACACCTTC. It is translated as CASSLSLSHGYTF. This sequence joins TRBV27 and TRBJ1-2; D is undetermined. The germline V gene has CDR1 MNHEY and CDR2 SMNVEV (reference sequence). V gave up 2 bases and J gave up 6 bases, with 10 bases separating them. The CDR3 consists of 13 residues.

The chain links TRBV6-6 to TRBJ1-2; D may be TRBD1 (5 bases). The germline V gene has CDR1 MNHNY and CDR2 SVGAGI (reference sequence). Trimming cost V 6 bases and J 12 bases, with 14 bases left between them. The CDR3 length is 11 residues. CDR3 in amino acids: CASSQGVTDTF. The CDR3 bases are TGTGCCAGCAGCCAAGGGGTAACGGACACCTTC.

This chain uses TRBV25-1 with TRBJ2-2; D is unclear. The CDR3 has 14 amino acids. The V end lost 2 bases, the J end lost 6 bases, and 10 bases lay between the germline ends. Germline V gene sequence: CDR1 MGHDK, CDR2 SYGVNS. CDR3 in DNA: TGTGCCAGCAGTGAACTAGGCAGCCCCGGGGAGCTGTTTTTT. It codes for CASSELGSPGELFF.

This chain joins TRBV2 and TRBJ2-5; 9 bases fit TRBD2. This CDR3 comprises 14 residues. In germline, CDR1 is SNHLY, CDR2 FYNNEI. Losses at the gene ends were 6 bases for V and 4 bases for J; bases not matched to a gene: 6. In DNA, the CDR3 is TGTGCCAGCAGGGGGACTAGCCTCGTAGAGACCCAGTACTTC. Its protein product is CASRGTSLVETQYF.

CDR3 DNA sequence: TGTGCCAGCAGTAGGTGGGCAGTGAACACTGAAGCTTTCTTT. Translation gives CASSRWAVNTEAFF. V and J are TRBV6-5 and TRBJ1-1; D is ambiguous. Germline V gives CDR1 MNHEY, CDR2 SVGAGI. Trimming pared 5 bases from V and 0 bases from J, leaving 10 bases between. There are 14 residues in the CDR3.

V is TRBV18 and J is TRBJ1-3, with D tentatively TRBD1 (6 bases). Trimming stripped 5 bases from V and 0 bases from J, with 11 bases between. CDR3 size: 15 residues. The germline V gene encodes CDR1 KGHSH and CDR2 LQKENI. The CDR3 reads CASSDDRSSGNTIYF. The DNA of the CDR3 is TGTGCCAGCTCAGACGACAGGTCCTCTGGAAACACCATATATTTT.

This clone was recorded once. CDR3 protein: CASSIYGGAENEKLFF. CDR3 coding DNA: TGTGCCAGTAGTATATATGGTGGGGCCGAGAATGAAAAACTGTTTTTT. The chain recombines TRBV19 with TRBJ1-4; D possibly corresponds to TRBD1 (5 bases). Germline assignment: CDR1 LNHDA and CDR2 SQIVND (reference sequence). V was pared by 2 bases and J by 5 bases, with 15 bases between. The CDR3 is 16 amino acids.

CDR3 sequence reads: CASAIWAGQDTQYF. CDR3 sequence (DNA): TGTGCCAGCGCGATATGGGCGGGTCAAGATACGCAGTATTTT. The V call is TRBV11-2, the J call TRBJ2-3; possibly TRBD2 for D (5 bases). The CDR3 runs to 14 residues. The germline V and J ends were trimmed by 8 bases and 5 bases, with 17 bases remaining between them. Germline V gene lookup returns CDR1 SGHAT and CDR2 FQNNGV.

This clone was counted between two and nine times. The chain uses TRBV30 and TRBJ1-1; D call uncertain. V was trimmed by 2 bases and J by 10 bases, leaving 11 bases between them. Germline V gene data show CDR1 as GTSNPN and CDR2 as SVGIG (reference sequence). There are 11 residues in the CDR3. The CDR3 DNA reads as TGTGCCTGGAGTCTTACAACGTTAGCTTTCTTT. Amino acids: CAWSLTTLAFF. Combining the CDR3 with reference TRBV30 and TRBJ1-1 gives the whole variable domain SQTIHQWPATLVQPVGSPLSLECTVEGTSNPNLYWYRQAAGRGLQLLFYSVGIGQISSEVPQNLSASRPQDRQFILSSKKLLLSDSGFYLCAWSLTTLAFFGQGTRLTVV.

V usage is TRBV2 and J usage is TRBJ1-4; D is unresolved. This CDR3 is built from 15 residues. Trimming took 4 bases from V and 6 from J, leaving 15 bases between them. Germline values: CDR1 SNHLY, CDR2 FYNNEI. The CDR3 region is CASSVRNLQDEKLFF. In DNA form, the CDR3 reads TGTGCCAGCAGTGTCCGTAATTTGCAGGATGAAAAACTGTTTTTT.

J is TRBJ2-7 and V is TRBV2, with TRBD1 matching over 7 bases. Per the germline V gene, CDR1 is SNHLY and CDR2 is FYNNEI. This CDR3 has 15 amino acids. The V and J ends lost 5 bases and 0 bases, in that order; junction bases with no gene match: 7. The CDR3 DNA is TGTGCCAGCAGTTATGGACAGGCCCTCTCCTACGAGCAGTACTTC. Protein sequence: CASSYGQALSYEQYF.

J is TRBJ1-2 and V is TRBV5-1; D may be TRBD1 (6 bases). The germline V gene encodes CDR1 SGHRS and CDR2 YFSETQ. Between the trimmed V and J ends, which lost 3 bases and 3 bases, there was a span of 12 bases. This CDR3 is 14 amino acids long. As DNA, the CDR3 is TGCGCCAGCAGCTCCGGGGGGGCATACTATGGCTACACCTTC. The encoded protein is CASSSGGAYYGYTF.

The chain joins TRBV29-1 to TRBJ2-7; perhaps TRBD1 as D (6 bases). The CDR3 totals 13 residues. Germline V lookup: CDR1 SQVTM, CDR2 ANQGSEA. Trimming removed 5 bases from V and 0 bases from J, with 11 bases in between. CDR3 sequence: CSVLTGRSYEQYF. The CDR3 DNA reads TGCAGCGTTTTAACAGGGCGCTCCTACGAGCAGTACTTC.

In nucleotides, the CDR3 is TGTGCCAGCAGCTTCGAGCGGGGGGGAAGCACAGATACGCAGTATTTT. It codes for CASSFERGGSTDTQYF. The chain has TRBV5-4 and TRBJ2-3, with 10 bases fitting TRBD2. Trimming at V came to 2 bases and at J to 0 bases, leaving 3 bases not matched to a gene. Per germline, CDR1 SGHNT and CDR2 YYREEE (reference sequence). This CDR3 contains 16 residues.

J is TRBJ1-6 and V is TRBV9; D gene ambiguous. The CDR3 loop spans 13 amino acids. Trimming pared 3 bases from V and 5 bases from J, leaving 6 bases between. The germline gives CDR1 SGDLS, CDR2 YYNGEE. Here the CDR3 reads CASSGQDNSPLHF. In nucleotides, the CDR3 is TGTGCCAGCAGCGGACAAGATAATTCACCCCTCCACTTT.

The rearrangement uses TRBV27 and TRBJ1-3, with D possibly matching TRBD1 (5 bases). Germline lookup yields CDR1 MNHEY and CDR2 SMNVEV (reference sequence). V was clipped by 0 bases and J by 4 bases, with 13 bases between them. The CDR3 consists of 16 residues. The CDR3 reads CASSLSPPGEGNTIYF. The CDR3 DNA follows: TGTGCCAGCAGTTTATCCCCACCGGGGGAGGGAAACACCATATATTTT.

This chain connects TRBV27 to TRBJ2-1, with D perhaps matching TRBD2 (7 bases). The CDR3 loop spans 16 amino acids. Trimming pared 2 bases from V and 0 bases from J, leaving 11 bases between. The germline V gene encodes CDR1 MNHEY and CDR2 SMNVEV (reference sequence). In DNA, the CDR3 is TGTGCCAGCAGTTTAGACGGGGGGCTCTCCTACAATGAGCAGTTCTTC. This sequence encodes CASSLDGGLSYNEQFF.

The CDR3, as DNA: TGTGCCAGCAGTGTACAGGGATTAATCAATCAGCCCCAGCATTTT. Translating it yields CASSVQGLINQPQHF. V and J are TRBV6-1 and TRBJ1-5; tentatively, D is TRBD1 (6 bases). The V and J ends lost 4 bases and 3 bases respectively, with 13 bases between them. The CDR3 has 15 residues. CDR1 and CDR2 (germline): MNHNS, SASEGT.

The rearrangement uses TRBV29-1 and TRBJ2-1; 10 positions match TRBD2. The CDR3 has 15 residues. Germline lookup yields CDR1 SQVTM and CDR2 ANQGSEA. V gave up 7 bases and J gave up 3 bases; unmatched junction bases: 9. DNA of the CDR3: TGCAGCGCCGCTAGCGGGGGTTCGCGCTACAATGAGCAGTTCTTC. Its protein is CSAASGGSRYNEQFF.

The CDR3 DNA sequence: TGCGCCAGCAGCTTGGGCGGTCCCAACTATGGCTACACCTTC. As protein: CASSLGGPNYGYTF. This chain links TRBV5-1 with TRBJ1-2, with D uncertain. Trimming stripped 0 bases from V and 2 bases from J, with 8 bases between. CDR3 length equals 14 residues. The germline gives CDR1 SGHRS, CDR2 YFSETQ.

The chain employs TRBV29-1 and TRBJ1-1; no clear D. Trimming left V 4 bases short and J 5 bases short, with 17 bases between. The length of the CDR3 is 14 residues. CDR1 is SQVTM, CDR2 ANQGSEA, per germline. The CDR3 DNA reads TGCAGCGTTGGGGTCTCCGGGGTGGGAACTGAAGCTTTCTTT. Its protein product is CSVGVSGVGTEAFF.

This rearrangement joins TRBV11-2 to TRBJ2-7; maybe TRBD1 (6 bases). The CDR3 has 12 amino acids. Trimming shortened V by 5 bases and J by 6 bases, and 11 bases separated the two germline ends. Germline values: CDR1 SGHAT, CDR2 FQNNGV. CDR3 sequence reads: CASSPRGFEQYF. The CDR3 region has the DNA TGTGCCAGCAGCCCCAGGGGTTTCGAGCAGTACTTC. The whole variable domain, filled in from reference TRBV11-2 and TRBJ2-7, reads EAGVAQSPRYKIIEKRQSVAFWCNPISGHATLYWYQQILGQGPKLLIQFQNNGVVDDSQLPKDRFSAERLKGVDSTLKIQPAKLEDSAVYLCASSPRGFEQYFGPGTRLTVT.

The V call is TRBV13, the J call TRBJ1-1; D is ambiguous. Germline assignment: CDR1 PRHDT and CDR2 FYEKMQ (reference sequence). V was shortened by 4 bases and J by 7 bases, with 16 bases between the two germline ends. The CDR3 has 14 amino acids. The CDR3 loop is CASSSSRRVGEAFF. In DNA, the CDR3 is TGTGCCAGCAGCTCCTCTCGGCGGGTGGGTGAAGCTTTCTTT.

A single count supports this clone. The gene calls are TRBV4-1 and TRBJ2-5, with D possibly TRBD2 on 5 matching bases. CDR3 length: 15 amino acids. CDR1 is MGHRA and CDR2 is YSYEKL in the germline V gene. V was cut by 0 bases and J by 5 bases, with 13 bases left in between. The CDR3 nucleotides are TGCGCCAGCAGCCAAGAAAAGAGGGTTGGGGAGACCCAGTACTTC. Translated: CASSQEKRVGETQYF.

The chain has TRBV2 and TRBJ2-3; no definite D call. This CDR3 has 14 residues. V was clipped by 6 bases and J by 6 bases, with 16 bases between them. Germline CDR1 reads SNHLY; CDR2 reads FYNNEI. The CDR3 is CASSTGSPADTQYF. The CDR3 DNA sequence: TGTGCCAGCAGCACCGGCTCTCCAGCGGATACGCAGTATTTT.